This entry describes one T cell receptor beta chain. Using immunoSEQ multiplex PCR, the repertoire was profiled, and TCRdb retains in-frame clones only, with some absent. The data show around 100,000 clones, with approximately 87% seen just once and approximately 3% held by the top ten. The data derive from a study of T cell responses to AZD1222 COVID-19 vaccine. The CDR3 covers 14 residues. Germline-derived CDR1 and CDR2 are KGHDR and SFDVKD. V dropped 7 bases and J dropped 4 bases, with 15 bases sitting between them. The sample here was peripheral blood, taken on day 0 of AZD1222 vaccination. V and J are TRBV24-1 and TRBJ1-1; a possible D gene is TRBD1 (5 bases). The clonotype was recovered from an adult in good health. The CDR3 loop reads CATSKGNWGTEAFF. DNA for the CDR3: TGTGCCACCAGCAAGGGGAATTGGGGCACTGAAGCTTTCTTT.